The 13 T cell receptor beta chains listed next were all sequenced from one sample in a study of T-cell reconstitution after alpha-beta-depleted transplantation in children. Unique molecular identifiers featured in how the TCRbeta library was prepared. TCRdb processed the PCR reads anew with MiXCR; each CDR3 protein has one entry. The table lists about 580,000 distinct CDR3 sequences, 23% of them singletons, with less than 15% in the top ten. Sequenced here: PBMCs, mostly from graft donor cells, sampled 360 days after TCRalphabeta/CD19-depleted stem cell transplant. Every receptor here comes from a boy less than two years old who had a stem cell transplant for acute myeloid leukemia, so the T cells may come from the graft donor.

This clonotype was counted ten times or more. In nucleotides, the CDR3 is TGTGCCAGCAGCTCTCAGCGGGGGGGGTACAATGAGCAGTTCTTC. This sequence encodes CASSSQRGGYNEQFF. This sequence joins TRBV7-3 and TRBJ2-1, with TRBD2 identical over 10 bases. CDR1 and CDR2 (germline): SGHTA, FQGTGA. After removal of 4 bases from V and 4 bases from J, the junction contained 4 bases not matched to a gene. The CDR3 has 15 residues. Full variable domain (outside the CDR3, taken from reference TRBV7-3 and TRBJ2-1): GAGVSQTPSNKVTEKGKYVELRCDPISGHTALYWYRQSLGQGPEFLIYFQGTGAADDSGLPNDRFFAVRPEGSVSTLKIQRTERGDSAVYLCASSSQRGGYNEQFFGPGTRLTVL.

Only a few counts were recorded for this clonotype. The V gene is TRBV20-1, the J gene TRBJ2-1, with TRBD2 identical over 12 bases. CDR1 is DFQATT and CDR2 is SNEGSKA in the germline V gene (reference sequence). CDR3 size: 17 residues. V dropped 2 bases and J dropped 0; count of bases not matched to a gene: 5. The CDR3 loop reads CSARLAGGASSYNEQFF. CDR3 DNA: TGCAGTGCTAGACTAGCGGGGGGGGCAAGCTCCTACAATGAGCAGTTCTTC.

The chain joins TRBV5-1 to TRBJ1-2; 7 positions agree with TRBD1. Germline trimming cut 4 bases from V and 0 bases from J; bases unmatched to any gene: 15. Germline CDR1 is SGHRS and CDR2 is YFSETQ. CDR3 length equals 18 residues. The CDR3 DNA sequence: TGCGCCAGCAGCACCGGCCTCGGGACAGAGAGTACTAACTATGGCTACACCTTC. This codes for CASSTGLGTESTNYGYTF.

This clonotype was observed at least ten times. This chain joins TRBV3-1 and TRBJ2-5, with D possibly matching TRBD2 (6 bases). Germline V lookup: CDR1 LGHDT, CDR2 YNNKEL (reference sequence). The CDR3 runs to 14 residues. The V end lost 0 bases, the J end lost 3 bases, and 8 bases lay between the germline ends. In DNA form, the CDR3 reads TGTGCCAGCAGCCAAGATTTAGCGGAAGAGACCCAGTACTTC. Translating gives CASSQDLAEETQYF.

This chain connects TRBV12-3 or TRBV12-4 to TRBJ2-3, with 7 positions matching TRBD2. V lost 1 base and J lost 2; bases outside the gene matches: 3. CDR3 length: 15 amino acids. This chain's CDR3 is CASSLGLALTDTQYF. The CDR3 coding sequence is TGTGCCAGCAGTTTAGGACTAGCCCTCACAGATACGCAGTATTTT.

The chain links TRBV12-3 or TRBV12-4 to TRBJ2-5; D possibly matches TRBD1 or TRBD2 (5 bases each). The CDR3 spans 14 residues. V was trimmed by 6 bases and J by 3 bases, leaving 14 bases between them. The CDR3: CASSPPGQEETQYF. CDR3 bases: TGTGCCAGCAGCCCCCCGGGGCAAGAAGAGACCCAGTACTTC.

This clonotype has ten or more counts. The CDR3 DNA sequence: TGCAGTGCTAGAGACCGGGACAAGGGCACCCAGGGCTATGGCTACACCTTC. Translation: CSARDRDKGTQGYGYTF. The chain employs TRBV20-1 and TRBJ1-2; D perhaps matches TRBD1 (6 bases). The CDR3 contains 17 residues. Deletions cut 0 bases from V and 4 bases from J, with 21 bases between. Germline CDR1 and CDR2: DFQATT and SNEGSKA (reference sequence).

This chain links TRBV12-3 or TRBV12-4 with TRBJ1-3, with no clear D. This CDR3 has 17 amino acids. Trimming removed 4 bases from V and 0 bases from J, with 16 bases in between. The CDR3 DNA reads TGTGCCAGCAGTTGGGGAGGGTCTCTCATCTCTGGAAACACCATATATTTT. Protein product: CASSWGGSLISGNTIYF.

DNA for the CDR3: TGTGCCAGCAGTTACCGGGCAACTAATGAAAAACTGTTTTTT. It codes for CASSYRATNEKLFF. The rearrangement links TRBV6-2 or TRBV6-3 to TRBJ1-4; no firm D call. Trimming cost V 2 bases and J 0 bases, with 4 bases left between them. The germline CDR1 and CDR2 sequences are MNHEY and SVGEGT. This CDR3 has 14 residues.

The V call is TRBV2, the J call TRBJ2-7; D remains ambiguous. Trimming pared 3 bases from V and 7 bases from J, leaving 4 bases between. Germline values: CDR1 SNHLY, CDR2 FYNNEI. The CDR3 loop spans 10 amino acids. The DNA for the CDR3 is TGTGCCAGCAGTGAGGGGGAGCAGTACGTC. Protein: CASSEGEQYV.

The chain has TRBV7-2 and TRBJ2-7, with TRBD2 identical over 14 bases. V trimming: 1 base; J trimming: 12 bases; junction bases outside the gene matches: 5. The CDR3 length is 14 residues. Germline-derived CDR1 and CDR2 are SGHTA and FQGNSA. The DNA for the CDR3 is TGTGCCAGCAGCTTAGGACTAGCGGGGGGGAGATCGTACTTC. Residues: CASSLGLAGGRSYF. The full variable domain, completed using reference TRBV7-2 and TRBJ2-7, is GAGVSQSPSNKVTEKGKDVELRCDPISGHTALYWYRQSLGQGLEFLIYFQGNSAPDKSGLPSDRFSAERTGGSVSTLTIQRTQQEDSAVYLCASSLGLAGGRSYFGPGTRLTVT.

This clonotype appeared many times. The rearrangement links TRBV5-1 to TRBJ1-6; D unresolved. V shed 2 bases and J shed 8 bases, with 8 bases lying between them. This CDR3 spans 13 amino acids. CDR1 is SGHRS, CDR2 YFSETQ, per germline. CDR3 protein: CASSFGSHSPLHF. CDR3 nucleotides: TGCGCCAGCAGCTTCGGCTCCCATTCACCCCTCCACTTT.

This clonotype was observed many times. This chain connects TRBV6-5 to TRBJ1-5; unclear D gene. The CDR3 spans 16 residues. V was cut by 0 bases and J by 3 bases, with 12 bases left in between. Germline CDR1 MNHEY, CDR2 SVGAGI. For the CDR3, the DNA is TGTGCCAGCAGTTACTCGTGGGCAGGCTCCAATCAGCCCCAGCATTTT. Amino acids: CASSYSWAGSNQPQHF.